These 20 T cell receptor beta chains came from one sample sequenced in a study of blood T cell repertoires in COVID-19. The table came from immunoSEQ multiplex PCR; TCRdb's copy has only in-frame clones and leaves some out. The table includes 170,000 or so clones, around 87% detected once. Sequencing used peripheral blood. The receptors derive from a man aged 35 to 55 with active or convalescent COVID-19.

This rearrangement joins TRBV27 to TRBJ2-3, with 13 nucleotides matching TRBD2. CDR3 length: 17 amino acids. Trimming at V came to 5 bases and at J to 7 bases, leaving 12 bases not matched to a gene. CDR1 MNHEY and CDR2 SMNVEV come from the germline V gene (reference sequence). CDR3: CASSLLLLAGGGHTQYF. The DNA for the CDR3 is TGTGCCAGCAGTCTCCTCCTACTAGCGGGGGGGGGCCATACGCAGTATTTT.

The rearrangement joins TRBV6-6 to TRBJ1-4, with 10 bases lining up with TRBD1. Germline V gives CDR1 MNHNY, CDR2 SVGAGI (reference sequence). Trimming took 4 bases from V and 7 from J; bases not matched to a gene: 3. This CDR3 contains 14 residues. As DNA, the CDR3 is TGTGCCAGCAGTTCCGGGACAGGGGCTGAAAAACTGTTTTTT. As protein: CASSSGTGAEKLFF.

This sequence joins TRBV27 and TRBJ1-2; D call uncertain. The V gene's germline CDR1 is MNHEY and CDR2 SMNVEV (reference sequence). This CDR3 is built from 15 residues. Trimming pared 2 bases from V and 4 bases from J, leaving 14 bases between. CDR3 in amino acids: CASSLNGWPGYGYTF. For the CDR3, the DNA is TGTGCCAGCAGTTTAAACGGGTGGCCGGGCTATGGCTACACCTTC.

CDR3: CASLNRGHSGNTIYF. CDR3 nucleotides: TGTGCCAGCCTTAACCGGGGTCACTCTGGAAACACCATATATTTT. V gene TRBV2 combines with J gene TRBJ1-3; D unclear. V lost 8 bases and J 0 bases, leaving 14 bases between the germline ends. This CDR3 contains 15 residues. Looked up from germline, CDR1 is SNHLY and CDR2 is FYNNEI.

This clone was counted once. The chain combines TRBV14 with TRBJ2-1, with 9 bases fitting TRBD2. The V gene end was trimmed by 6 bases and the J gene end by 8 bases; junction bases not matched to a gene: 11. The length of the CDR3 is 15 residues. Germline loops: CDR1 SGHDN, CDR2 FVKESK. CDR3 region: CASRGSGGSRDEQFF. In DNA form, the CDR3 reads TGTGCCAGCAGGGGTAGCGGGGGATCTAGGGATGAGCAGTTCTTC.

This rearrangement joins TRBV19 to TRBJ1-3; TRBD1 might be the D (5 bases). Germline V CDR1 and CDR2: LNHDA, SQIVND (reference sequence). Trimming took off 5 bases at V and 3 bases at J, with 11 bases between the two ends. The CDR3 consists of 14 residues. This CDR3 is CASSPQGDGNTIYF. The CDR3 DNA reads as TGTGCCAGTAGTCCCCAGGGTGATGGAAACACCATATATTTT.

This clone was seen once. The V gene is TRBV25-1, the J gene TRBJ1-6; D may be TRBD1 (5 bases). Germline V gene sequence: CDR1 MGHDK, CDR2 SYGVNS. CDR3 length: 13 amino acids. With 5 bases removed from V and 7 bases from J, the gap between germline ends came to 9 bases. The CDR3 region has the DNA TGTGCCAGCAGTAGTGCAGGGAATTCACCCCTCCACTTT. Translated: CASSSAGNSPLHF.

DNA of the CDR3: TGTGCCAGCAGCCAGGGGACAGACAATCAGCCCCAGCATTTT. Its protein is CASSQGTDNQPQHF. The chain uses TRBV27 and TRBJ1-5; 7 nucleotides line up with TRBD1. CDR3 length: 14 residues. V shed 6 bases and J 3 bases; nucleotides not matched to a gene: 5. Germline lookup yields CDR1 MNHEY and CDR2 SMNVEV (reference sequence).

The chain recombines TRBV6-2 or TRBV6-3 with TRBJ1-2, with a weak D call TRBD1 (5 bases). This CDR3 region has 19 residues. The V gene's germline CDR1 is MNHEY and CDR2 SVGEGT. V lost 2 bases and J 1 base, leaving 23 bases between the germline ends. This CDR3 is CASSYMPLMRGIRNYGYTF. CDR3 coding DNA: TGTGCCAGCAGTTACATGCCGCTGATGCGGGGGATCCGTAACTATGGCTACACCTTC.

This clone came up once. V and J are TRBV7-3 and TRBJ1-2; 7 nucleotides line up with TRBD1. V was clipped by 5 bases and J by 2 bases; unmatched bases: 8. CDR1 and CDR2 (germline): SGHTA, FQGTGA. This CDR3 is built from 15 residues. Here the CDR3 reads CASSETGTENYGYTF. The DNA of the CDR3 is TGTGCCAGCAGCGAGACCGGGACAGAAAACTATGGCTACACCTTC.

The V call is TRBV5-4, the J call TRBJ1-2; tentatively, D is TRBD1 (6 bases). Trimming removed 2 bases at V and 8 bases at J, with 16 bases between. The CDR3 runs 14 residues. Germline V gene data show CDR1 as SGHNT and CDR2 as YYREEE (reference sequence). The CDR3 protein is CASSLPLGQRGYTF. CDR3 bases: TGTGCCAGCAGCTTACCCTTGGGACAACGGGGCTACACCTTC.

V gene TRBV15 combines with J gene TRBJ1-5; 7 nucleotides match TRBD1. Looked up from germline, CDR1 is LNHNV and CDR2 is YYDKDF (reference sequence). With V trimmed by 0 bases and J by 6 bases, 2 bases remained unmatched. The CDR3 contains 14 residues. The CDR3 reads CATSREGQPQPQHF. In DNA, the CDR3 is TGTGCCACCAGCAGAGAGGGACAGCCTCAGCCCCAGCATTTT.

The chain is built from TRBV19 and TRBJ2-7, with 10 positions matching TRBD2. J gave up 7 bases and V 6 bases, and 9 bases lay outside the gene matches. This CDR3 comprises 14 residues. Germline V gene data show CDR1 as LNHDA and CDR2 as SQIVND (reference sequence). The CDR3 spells CASRERGGPGEQYF. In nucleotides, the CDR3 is TGTGCCAGTAGAGAGCGGGGGGGCCCGGGGGAGCAGTACTTC.

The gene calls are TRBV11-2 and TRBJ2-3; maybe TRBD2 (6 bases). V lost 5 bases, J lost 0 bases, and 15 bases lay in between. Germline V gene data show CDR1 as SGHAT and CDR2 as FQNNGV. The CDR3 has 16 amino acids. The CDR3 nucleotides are TGTGCCAGCAGCCCTCCCTTACTAGCTAGCACAGATACGCAGTATTTT. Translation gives CASSPPLLASTDTQYF.

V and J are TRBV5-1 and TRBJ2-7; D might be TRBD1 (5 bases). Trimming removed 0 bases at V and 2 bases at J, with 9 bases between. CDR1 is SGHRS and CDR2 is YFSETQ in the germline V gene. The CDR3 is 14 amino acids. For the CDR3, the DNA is TGCGCCAGCAGCTTGGGGGCAGGGACCTACGAGCAGTACTTC. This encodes CASSLGAGTYEQYF.

CDR3 residues: CASSPVRDSYNEQFF. The CDR3 nucleotides are TGTGCCAGCAGCCCCGTCCGGGACAGCTACAATGAGCAGTTCTTC. This chain uses TRBV7-3 with TRBJ2-1; 7 bases are shared with TRBD1. The CDR3 loop spans 15 amino acids. Germline-derived CDR1 and CDR2 are SGHTA and FQGTGA. With V trimmed by 5 bases and J by 3 bases, 7 bases remained unmatched.

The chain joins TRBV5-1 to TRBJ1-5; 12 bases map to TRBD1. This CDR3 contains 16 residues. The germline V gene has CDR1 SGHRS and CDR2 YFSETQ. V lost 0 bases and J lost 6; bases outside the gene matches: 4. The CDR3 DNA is TGCGCCAGCAGCTTGGAGGGACAGGGGGCCGGTCAGCCCCAGCATTTT. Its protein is CASSLEGQGAGQPQHF.

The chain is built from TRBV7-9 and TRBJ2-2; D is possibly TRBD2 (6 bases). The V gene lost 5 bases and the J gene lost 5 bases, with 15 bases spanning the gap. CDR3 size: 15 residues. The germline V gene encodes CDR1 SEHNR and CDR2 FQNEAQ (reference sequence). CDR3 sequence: CASSNRAAGTGELFF. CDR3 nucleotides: TGTGCCAGCAGCAACCGGGCCGCGGGGACCGGGGAGCTGTTTTTT.

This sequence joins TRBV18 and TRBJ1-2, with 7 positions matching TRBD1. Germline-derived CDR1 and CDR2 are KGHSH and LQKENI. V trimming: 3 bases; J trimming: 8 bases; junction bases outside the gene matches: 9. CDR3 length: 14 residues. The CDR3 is CASSPGGQRVGYTF. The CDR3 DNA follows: TGTGCCAGCTCACCGGGGGGACAGCGTGTAGGCTACACCTTC.

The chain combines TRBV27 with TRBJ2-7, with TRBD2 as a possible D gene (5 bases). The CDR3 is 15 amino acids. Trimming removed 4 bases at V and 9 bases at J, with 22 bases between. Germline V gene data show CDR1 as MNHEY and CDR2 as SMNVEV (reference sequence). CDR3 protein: CASSSHPLRAAPQYF. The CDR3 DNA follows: TGTGCCAGCAGTTCCCACCCGCTGCGGGCCGCCCCGCAGTACTTC.